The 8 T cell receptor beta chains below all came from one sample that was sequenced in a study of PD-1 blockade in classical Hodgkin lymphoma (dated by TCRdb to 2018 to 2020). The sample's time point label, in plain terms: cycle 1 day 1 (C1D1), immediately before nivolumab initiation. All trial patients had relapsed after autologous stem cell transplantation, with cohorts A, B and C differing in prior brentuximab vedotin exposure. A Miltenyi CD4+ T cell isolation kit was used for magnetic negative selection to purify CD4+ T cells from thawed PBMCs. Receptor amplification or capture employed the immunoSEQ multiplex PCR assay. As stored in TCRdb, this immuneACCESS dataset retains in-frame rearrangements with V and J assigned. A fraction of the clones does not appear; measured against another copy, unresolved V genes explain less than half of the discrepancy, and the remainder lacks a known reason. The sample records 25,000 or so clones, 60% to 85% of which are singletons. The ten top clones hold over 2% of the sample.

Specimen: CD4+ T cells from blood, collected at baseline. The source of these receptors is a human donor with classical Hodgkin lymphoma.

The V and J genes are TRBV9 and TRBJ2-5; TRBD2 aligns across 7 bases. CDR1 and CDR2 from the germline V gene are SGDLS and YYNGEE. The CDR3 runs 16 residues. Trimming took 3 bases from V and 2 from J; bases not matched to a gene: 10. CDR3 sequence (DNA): TGTGCCAGCAGCGAGGAGCGCGGGGGTTCACAAGAGACCCAGTACTTC. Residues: CASSEERGGSQETQYF.

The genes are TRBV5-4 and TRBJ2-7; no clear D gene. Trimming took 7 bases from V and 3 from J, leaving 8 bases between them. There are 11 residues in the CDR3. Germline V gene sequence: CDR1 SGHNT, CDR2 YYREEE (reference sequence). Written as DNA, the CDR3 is TGTGCCAGCGCCAGATGCTACGAGCAGTACTTC. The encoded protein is CASARCYEQYF.

The DNA for the CDR3 is TGCAGCGCGGAAATACAACTTGGGGGCTACACCTTC. Amino acids: CSAEIQLGGYTF. The chain employs TRBV29-1 and TRBJ1-2, with D unresolved. CDR3 size: 12 residues. V was pared by 7 bases and J by 8 bases, with 17 bases between. Germline V gives CDR1 SQVTM, CDR2 ANQGSEA.

In DNA form, the CDR3 reads TGTGCCCGGGGACAGGGTGGGAACTATGGCTACACCTTC. Translated, it gives CARGQGGNYGYTF. The chain carries TRBV30 and TRBJ1-2; 9 bases line up with TRBD1. This CDR3 has 13 residues. CDR1 GTSNPN and CDR2 SVGIG come from the germline V gene (reference sequence). Trimming at V came to 8 bases and at J to 2 bases, leaving 6 bases not matched to a gene.

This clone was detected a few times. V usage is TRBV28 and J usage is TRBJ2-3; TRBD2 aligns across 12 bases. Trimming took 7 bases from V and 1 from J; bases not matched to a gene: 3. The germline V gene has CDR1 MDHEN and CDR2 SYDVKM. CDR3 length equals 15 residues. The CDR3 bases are TGTGCCAGCACTAGACTAGCGGGGGGCACAGATACGCAGTATTTT. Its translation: CASTRLAGGTDTQYF.

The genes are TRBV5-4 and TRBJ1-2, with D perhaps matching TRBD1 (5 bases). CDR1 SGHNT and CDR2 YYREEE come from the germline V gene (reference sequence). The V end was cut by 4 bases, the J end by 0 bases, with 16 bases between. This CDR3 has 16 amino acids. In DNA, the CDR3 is TGTGCCAGCAGCAATCCCATCCCAGGGACTAACTATGGCTACACCTTC. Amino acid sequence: CASSNPIPGTNYGYTF.

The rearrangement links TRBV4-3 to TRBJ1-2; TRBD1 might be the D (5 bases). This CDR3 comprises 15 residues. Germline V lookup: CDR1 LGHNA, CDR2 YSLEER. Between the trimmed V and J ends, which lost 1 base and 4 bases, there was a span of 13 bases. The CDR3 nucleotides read TGCGCCAGCAGCCAAGGGGACGGATTCTCCTATGGCTACACCTTC. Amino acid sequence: CASSQGDGFSYGYTF.

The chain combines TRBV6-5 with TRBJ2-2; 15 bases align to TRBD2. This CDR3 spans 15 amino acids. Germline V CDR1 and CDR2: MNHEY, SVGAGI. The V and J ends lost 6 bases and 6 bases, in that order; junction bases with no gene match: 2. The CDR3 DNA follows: TGTGCCAGCAGAGGACTAGCGGGGGGGGCCGGGGAGCTGTTTTTT. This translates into CASRGLAGGAGELFF.